A selection of T cell receptor beta chains follows, all from one sample in a study of shared clonotypes between healthy human individuals. Data came from immunoSEQ multiplex PCR; TCRdb stores just in-frame clones and leaves some out. The repertoire holds about 2.1 million clones, just over 90% seen once, with over 1.5% in the top ten. Source material: naive CD8+ T cells from PBMCs. These receptors were obtained from a man aged 18 to 30 in good health. Some clones in this sample may be carry-over from other donors' samples. Each CDR3 is given with its conserved first and last residue. The D gene is left open where the match is weak. Size values are once, few and many counts, or a class for expanded clones, and some rows have none.

CDR3: CASSTRTLNEQFF
DNA: TGTGCCAGCAGTACCAGGACCCTCAATGAGCAGTTCTTC
size: -
V: TRBV6-5
D: -
J: TRBJ2-1

CDR3: CASSIRQGENTEAFF
DNA: TGTGCCAGCAGCATTAGACAGGGGGAGAACACTGAAGCTTTCTTT
size: -
V: TRBV11-3
D: TRBD1
J: TRBJ1-1

CDR3: CASSFPGQGFGANVLTF
DNA: TGTGCCAGCAGCTTTCCGGGACAGGGCTTTGGGGCCAACGTCCTGACTTTC
size: -
V: TRBV9
D: TRBD1
J: TRBJ2-6

CDR3: CASSTTRAGEQFF
DNA: TGTGCCAGCAGTACCACGCGAGCTGGTGAGCAGTTCTTC
size: -
V: TRBV7-9
D: -
J: TRBJ2-1

CDR3: CASKTIGTGVNEQYF
DNA: TGTGCCAGCAAGACTATCGGGACAGGAGTTAACGAGCAGTACTTC
size: -
V: TRBV6-6
D: TRBD1
J: TRBJ2-7

CDR3: CASTLNMGDWETQYF
DNA: TGTGCCAGCACTCTAAATATGGGCGATTGGGAGACCCAGTACTTC
size: -
V: TRBV28
D: -
J: TRBJ2-5

CDR3: CASSHPLAGGSSSTDTQYF
DNA: TGTGCCAGCAGCCATCCTCTAGCGGGAGGTTCCTCTAGCACAGATACGCAGTATTTT
size: -
V: TRBV7-9
D: TRBD2
J: TRBJ2-3

CDR3: CASSVYAGSSYEQYF
DNA: TGTGCCAGCAGTGTTTACGCAGGGAGCTCCTACGAGCAGTACTTC
size: -
V: TRBV2
D: -
J: TRBJ2-7

CDR3: CASSWQPNTEAFF
DNA: TGTGCCAGTAGTTGGCAGCCGAACACTGAAGCTTTCTTT
size: -
V: TRBV19
D: -
J: TRBJ1-1

CDR3: CASSLSVAGGLSYEQYF
DNA: TGTGCCAGCAGTTTATCCGTAGCGGGAGGGCTCTCCTACGAGCAGTACTTC
size: -
V: TRBV27
D: TRBD2
J: TRBJ2-7

CDR3: CASSPGGGTNEKLFF
DNA: TGTGCCAGCAGCCCGGGGGGAGGCACTAATGAAAAACTGTTTTTT
size: -
V: TRBV21-1
D: -
J: TRBJ1-4

CDR3: CASSQDNSWAISNQPQHF
DNA: TGTGCCAGCAGCCAAGATAATAGTTGGGCCATTAGCAATCAGCCCCAGCATTTT
size: -
V: TRBV4-2
D: -
J: TRBJ1-5

CDR3: CASSLDSNEKLFF
DNA: TGTGCCAGCAGCCTAGACAGTAATGAAAAACTGTTTTTT
size: -
V: TRBV5-4
D: -
J: TRBJ1-4

CDR3: CASSLDRVSNTGELFF
DNA: TGCGCCAGCAGCTTAGACAGGGTCTCGAACACCGGGGAGCTGTTTTTT
size: -
V: TRBV7-6
D: TRBD1
J: TRBJ2-2

CDR3: CASSHYPTGPTEAFF
DNA: TGTGCCAGCAGTCATTACCCAACAGGGCCCACTGAAGCTTTCTTT
size: -
V: TRBV27
D: -
J: TRBJ1-1

CDR3: CASSFYGLADDEQYF
DNA: TGTGCCAGCAGCTTCTACGGACTAGCGGACGACGAGCAGTACTTC
size: -
V: TRBV7-9
D: TRBD2
J: TRBJ2-7

CDR3: CASSLNTGVGLNTEAFF
DNA: TGTGCCAGCAGCCTAAACACAGGGGTTGGTCTCAACACTGAAGCTTTCTTT
size: -
V: TRBV4-2
D: TRBD1
J: TRBJ1-1

CDR3: CASSHFSQGLVWNEQFF
DNA: TGCGCCAGCAGCCATTTCTCTCAGGGGCTAGTCTGGAATGAGCAGTTCTTC
size: -
V: TRBV4-3
D: -
J: TRBJ2-1

CDR3: CASSSSGRAYEQYF
DNA: TGCGCCAGCAGTTCTAGCGGGAGGGCTTACGAGCAGTACTTC
size: -
V: TRBV5-1
D: TRBD2
J: TRBJ2-7

CDR3: CASSTGSYEQYF
DNA: TGTGCCAGCAGCACGGGGTCCTACGAGCAGTACTTC
size: -
V: TRBV9
D: -
J: TRBJ2-7

CDR3: CASSLLTFSYNEQFF
DNA: TGTGCCAGCAGCTTACTGACGTTCTCCTACAATGAGCAGTTCTTC
size: -
V: TRBV5-8
D: -
J: TRBJ2-1

CDR3: CASSLSRGFVQGEQFF
DNA: TGTGCCAGCAGTTTGTCCAGGGGCTTCGTTCAGGGTGAGCAGTTCTTC
size: -
V: TRBV27
D: -
J: TRBJ2-1

CDR3: CASSPGQGTDTQYF
DNA: TGTGCCAGCAGCCCAGGACAGGGTACAGATACGCAGTATTTT
size: -
V: TRBV7-7
D: TRBD1
J: TRBJ2-3

CDR3: CASSPPISTDTQYF
DNA: TGTGCCAGCAGCCCCCCGATTAGCACAGATACGCAGTATTTT
size: -
V: TRBV28
D: -
J: TRBJ2-3

CDR3: CASSSSSGSYEQYF
DNA: TGTGCCAGCAGTTCTTCAAGCGGCTCCTACGAGCAGTACTTC
size: -
V: TRBV6-5
D: -
J: TRBJ2-7

CDR3: CASSLALAEPRQYF
DNA: TGTGCCAGCAGCTTAGCGTTGGCAGAGCCCAGGCAGTACTTC
size: -
V: TRBV7-9
D: -
J: TRBJ2-7

CDR3: CASSTQGPRAFF
DNA: TGTGCCAGCAGCACACAGGGTCCGCGAGCTTTCTTT
size: few
V: TRBV28
D: -
J: TRBJ1-1

CDR3: CASSGRALGSYEQYF
DNA: TGTGCCAGTAGCGGGAGGGCCCTCGGCTCCTACGAGCAGTACTTC
size: -
V: TRBV7-9
D: TRBD2
J: TRBJ2-7

CDR3: CASSPWTSGRYVTGELFF
DNA: TGTGCCAGCAGCCCATGGACTAGCGGGAGATACGTCACCGGGGAGCTGTTTTTT
size: -
V: TRBV11-2
D: TRBD2
J: TRBJ2-2

CDR3: CASSSDRGYYGYTF
DNA: TGCGCCAGCAGCTCGGACAGGGGTTACTATGGCTACACCTTC
size: -
V: TRBV5-1
D: TRBD1
J: TRBJ1-2

CDR3: CASTGWDSYEQYF
DNA: TGCGCCAGTACAGGGTGGGACTCCTACGAGCAGTACTTC
size: -
V: TRBV5-1
D: -
J: TRBJ2-7

CDR3: CASSSGVKTQYF
DNA: TGTGCCAGCAGCTCGGGGGTTAAGACCCAGTACTTC
size: -
V: TRBV7-9
D: -
J: TRBJ2-5

CDR3: CASDPDTRNGGNEQFF
DNA: TGTGCCAGCGATCCGGACACCCGTAACGGGGGCAATGAGCAGTTCTTC
size: -
V: TRBV11-1
D: -
J: TRBJ2-1

CDR3: CASSPTGGDYGYTF
DNA: TGTGCCAGCAGCCCGACAGGGGGGGACTATGGCTACACCTTC
size: -
V: TRBV11-2
D: TRBD1
J: TRBJ1-2

CDR3: CASRPGGAKTYEQYF
DNA: TGTGCCAGCAGGCCAGGGGGTGCCAAGACCTACGAGCAGTACTTC
size: -
V: TRBV27
D: TRBD1
J: TRBJ2-7

CDR3: CASSGGQARPYEQYF
DNA: TGTGCCAGCAGCGGAGGACAGGCAAGACCCTACGAGCAGTACTTC
size: -
V: TRBV7-9
D: TRBD1
J: TRBJ2-7